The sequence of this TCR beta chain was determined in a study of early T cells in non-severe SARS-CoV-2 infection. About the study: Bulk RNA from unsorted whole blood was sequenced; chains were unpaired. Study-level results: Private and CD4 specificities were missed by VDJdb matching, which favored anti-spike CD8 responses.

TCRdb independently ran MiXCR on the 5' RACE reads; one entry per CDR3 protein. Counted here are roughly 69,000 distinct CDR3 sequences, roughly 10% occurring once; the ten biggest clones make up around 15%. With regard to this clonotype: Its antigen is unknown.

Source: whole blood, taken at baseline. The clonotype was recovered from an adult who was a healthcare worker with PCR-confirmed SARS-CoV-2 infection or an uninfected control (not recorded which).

The DNA of the CDR3 is TGTGCCTGGACCCCTGTCAAGTATGGCTACACCTTC. Its translation: CAWTPVKYGYTF. The chain links TRBV30 to TRBJ1-2, with D hard to call. CDR1 GTSNPN and CDR2 SVGIG come from the germline V gene (reference sequence). V was pared by 4 bases and J by 5 bases, with 11 bases between. This CDR3 is 12 amino acids long.